The 16 T cell receptor beta chains below come from one sample, sequenced in a study of shared clonotypes between healthy human individuals. Measured with immunoSEQ multiplex PCR; TCRdb has only the in-frame clones, and not every one. The sample holds about 1.1 million clones; 70% to 80% are singletons and the top ten take almost 0.9%. Sequenced input: memory CD4+ T cells from PBMCs. Indicated subset: CD45RA-negative fraction. These receptors were taken from a man aged 18 to 35 in good health. Some clones in this sample may be carry-over from other donors' samples.

This chain connects TRBV7-8 to TRBJ2-7; 7 nucleotides line up with TRBD1. With V trimmed by 5 bases and J by 7 bases, 14 bases remained unmatched. The CDR3 is 15 residues long. CDR1 and CDR2 (germline): SGHVS, FQNEAQ. The CDR3, as DNA: TGTGCCAGCAGCGCGAGACAGGGCCAAATTGGGGAGCAGTACTTC. It specifies CASSARQGQIGEQYF.

The chain is built from TRBV29-1 and TRBJ1-1; D is uncertain. From germline, CDR1 is SQVTM and CDR2 ANQGSEA. Trimming removed 3 bases from V and 1 base from J, with 9 bases in between. This CDR3 comprises 13 residues. The CDR3 reads CSVDLKRNTEAFF. DNA for the CDR3: TGCAGCGTTGATTTAAAAAGGAACACTGAAGCTTTCTTT. Looking up the rest from reference TRBV29-1 and TRBJ1-1 gives the full variable domain: SAVISQKPSRDICQRGTSLTIQCQVDSQVTMMFWYRQQPGQSLTLIATANQGSEATYESGFVIDKFPISRPNLTFSTLTVSNMSPEDSSIYLCSVDLKRNTEAFFGQGTRLTVV.

The genes are TRBV18 and TRBJ2-7; D uncertain. CDR1 KGHSH and CDR2 LQKENI come from the germline V gene. V lost 5 bases and J lost 0, with 11 bases in between. The CDR3 spans 14 residues. In DNA form, the CDR3 reads TGTGCCAGCTCAGGTTTTGACTCCTCCTACGAGCAGTACTTC. This translates into CASSGFDSSYEQYF.

The chain recombines TRBV27 with TRBJ1-2, with 11 bases fitting TRBD1. With 6 bases clipped from V and 4 bases from J, the junction kept 4 bases outside the gene matches. The CDR3 covers 14 residues. Germline CDR1 and CDR2: MNHEY and SMNVEV (reference sequence). The CDR3 sequence is CASRGQGAAYGYTF. CDR3 DNA: TGTGCCAGCAGAGGACAGGGGGCGGCCTATGGCTACACCTTC.

V is TRBV27 and J is TRBJ2-3; 14 nucleotides match TRBD2. CDR3 length equals 16 residues. In germline, CDR1 is MNHEY, CDR2 SMNVEV (reference sequence). V lost 3 bases and J lost 7; bases outside the gene matches: 6. As DNA, the CDR3 is TGTGCCAGCAGTTTTTCCGGGACTAGCGGGAGTAATACGCAGTATTTT. Protein sequence: CASSFSGTSGSNTQYF.

Concerning this clone itself: Additional DNA sequences in this sample encode the identical CDR3. The chain recombines TRBV7-2 with TRBJ1-1, with D uncertain. V was cut by 6 bases and J by 3 bases, with 5 bases left in between. Germline-derived CDR1 and CDR2 are SGHTA and FQGNSA. The length of the CDR3 is 11 residues. CDR3 bases: TGTGCCAGCAGTTCTTACACTGAAGCTTTCTTT. Its protein product is CASSSYTEAFF.

The chain recombines TRBV16 with TRBJ2-2, with 8 bases that match TRBD2. CDR1 and CDR2 (germline): KGHSY, FQNENV. The CDR3 has 16 amino acids. V was clipped by 7 bases and J by 4 bases; unmatched bases: 11. The CDR3 DNA reads as TGTGCCAGCACCGAAGCGGGGGCTCGAGGCACCGGGGAGCTGTTTTTT. It yields the protein CASTEAGARGTGELFF.

The CDR3 protein is CASSSSGGTNYNEQFF. For the CDR3, the DNA is TGTGCCAGCAGCTCTAGCGGAGGGACAAACTACAATGAGCAGTTCTTC. This chain uses TRBV7-3 with TRBJ2-1; D perhaps matches TRBD2 (7 bases). The V and J ends lost 4 bases and 3 bases respectively, with 16 bases between them. Germline V CDR1 and CDR2: SGHTA, FQGTGA. This CDR3 has 16 residues.

This clone occurred a few times. The rearrangement joins TRBV5-5 to TRBJ1-1; no definite D call. The ends were cut back, 1 base at V and 2 bases at J, with 9 bases in the middle. The CDR3 length is 14 residues. The V gene's germline CDR1 is SGHKS and CDR2 YYEKEE (reference sequence). The CDR3: CASSLYWGNTEAFF. Here the CDR3 DNA reads TGTGCCAGCAGCTTGTATTGGGGTAACACTGAAGCTTTCTTT. Full variable domain (missing parts from reference TRBV5-5 and TRBJ1-1): DAGVTQSPTHLIKTRGQQVTLRCSPISGHKSVSWYQQVLGQGPQFIFQYYEKEERGRGNFPDRFSARQFPNYSSELNVNALLLGDSALYLCASSLYWGNTEAFFGQGTRLTVV.

The chain links TRBV28 to TRBJ1-5, with no clear D. The ends were cut back, 7 bases at V and 9 bases at J, with 22 bases in the middle. CDR1 and CDR2 from the germline V gene are MDHEN and SYDVKM. CDR3 length: 15 amino acids. This chain's CDR3 is CASTLRSAPSGPQHF. In DNA, the CDR3 is TGTGCCAGCACCCTCCGAAGTGCCCCCTCGGGGCCCCAGCATTTT.

This clone was detected only a few times. The chain has TRBV14 and TRBJ1-5; TRBD1 is a possible D gene (6 bases). CDR3 size: 21 residues. Per germline, CDR1 SGHDN and CDR2 FVKESK. Trimming took off 1 base at V and 3 bases at J, with 28 bases between the two ends. CDR3 amino acids: CASSQGVATGGRIGLNQPQHF. CDR3 DNA sequence: TGTGCCAGCAGCCAAGGCGTTGCGACAGGAGGGAGGATCGGTCTCAATCAGCCCCAGCATTTT.

The table lists this clone with a count of one. The J gene is TRBJ1-3, the V gene TRBV10-3, with a possible D match to TRBD1 (5 bases). Between the trimmed V and J ends, which lost 8 bases and 0 bases, there was a span of 14 bases. The CDR3 extends over 15 amino acids. In germline, CDR1 is ENHRY, CDR2 SYGVKD. CDR3 sequence (DNA): TGTGCCATCGCCTCGGGGGACCGCTCTGGAAACACCATATATTTT. Protein: CAIASGDRSGNTIYF.

CDR3 in DNA: TGTGCCAGCAGTCCTCGGTCCAGGGTCGGCGGCTACACCTTC. Its protein is CASSPRSRVGGYTF. The gene calls are TRBV28 and TRBJ1-2; D is possibly TRBD1 (5 bases). CDR1 is MDHEN, CDR2 SYDVKM, per germline. V dropped 5 bases and J dropped 8 bases, with 18 bases sitting between them. This CDR3 spans 14 amino acids.

V usage is TRBV18 and J usage is TRBJ2-7, with a tentative D call TRBD2 (6 bases). V was clipped by 3 bases and J by 5 bases, with 11 bases between them. This CDR3 has 13 residues. Germline V gene lookup returns CDR1 KGHSH and CDR2 LQKENI. In DNA form, the CDR3 reads TGTGCCAGCTCACCGGGACTCCAGGACGAGCAGTACTTC. This gives the protein CASSPGLQDEQYF.

The J gene is TRBJ1-3, the V gene TRBV18; D not certain. The CDR3 length is 16 residues. V was clipped by 2 bases and J by 3 bases, with 14 bases between them. From germline, CDR1 is KGHSH and CDR2 LQKENI. CDR3 bases: TGTGCCAGCTCACCAGTGGCAGGCCTTTTTGGAAACACCATATATTTT. Protein product: CASSPVAGLFGNTIYF.

The chain employs TRBV15 and TRBJ2-1; 7 nucleotides align to TRBD1. The germline gives CDR1 LNHNV, CDR2 YYDKDF (reference sequence). After removal of 2 bases from V and 5 bases from J, the junction contained 9 bases not matched to a gene. This CDR3 comprises 16 residues. CDR3 in DNA: TGTGCCACCAGCAGACGAAAGACAGGGTTTGACAATGAGCAGTTCTTC. This sequence encodes CATSRRKTGFDNEQFF.